The entry below describes one T cell receptor beta chain. What this receptor recognizes is not known. No quality values exist for individual bases; no much larger clone is one base distant. Per the publication, the time point label means: cells obtained before transplantation from donor or recipient. CD3+CD4+ and CD3+CD8+ populations were FACS-sorted from unstimulated pre-transplant donor and recipient cells taken from spleen or lymph nodes. According to the germline V gene, CDR1 reads SGHRS and CDR2 reads YFSETQ. Reading from cysteine to phenylalanine, the CDR3 counts 13 amino acids. Left in the record is the CDR3 DNA by itself, 39 bases read in frame from the first base. The trim is 2 bases for V and 2 bases for J, with a gap of 5 bases between the germline ends. The entry originates in a study of graft-versus-host responses after intestinal transplantation (dated by TCRdb to the early 2020s). For the study in its entirety: Multivisceral, liver-intestinal, or isolated intestinal transplants were received by the recipients. The cohort enrolled some 25 intestinal transplant recipients including one retransplant, and a few patients lacking pretransplant specimens were excluded. To identify alloreactive clones, pre-transplant mixed lymphocyte reaction products were sequenced and then compared with unstimulated pre-transplant donor and recipient T cells. Bulk TCR-beta CDR3 sequencing was used to track graft-versus-host and host-versus-graft alloreactive T cell clones in the graft, circulation and bone marrow after intestinal transplantation. All recipients received anti-thymocyte globulin induction followed by maintenance tacrolimus and steroids for around three years. A peak of at least 4% donor T cells among recipient peripheral blood mononuclear cells was the definition used for donor T cell macrochimerism. Rather than going through the commercial service, samples from three later patients were sequenced in-house on an Illumina MiSeq and processed with MiXCR. The research as a whole found: In the allografts of patients with donor T cell macrochimerism, GvH to HvG T cell clonal ratios were high. GvH clones were detected in recipient bone marrow, and some appeared earlier in ileal mucosa or blood, consistent with an intestinal mucosal origin. Early after transplant, peak levels of circulating GvH clones were found to be associated with declines in HvG clones. Conclusions were limited by the relatively low number and heterogeneity of intestinal transplant patients.

Receptors were amplified or captured by the immunoSEQ multiplex PCR assay. For most patients, genomic DNA was isolated with the Qiagen DNeasy Blood and Tissue Kit and shipped frozen to Adaptive Biotechnologies for TCR sequencing. For most patients, high-throughput TCR-beta CDR3 sequencing of genomic DNA was performed by Adaptive Biotechnologies. Per the authors' processing: TCR sequencing data were retrieved from Adaptive's ImmunoSEQ software for about 17 patients, whereas a few other patients were processed with MiXCR and VDJtools. To correct CD4 versus CD8 sorting errors, sequences present in both subsets at a frequency ratio below 5:1 were removed. Because the origin of CDR3 nucleotide sequences shared between donor and recipient could not be assigned, those sequences were removed. At least 2-fold expansion over unstimulated cells and a minimum CFSE-low frequency of 0.002% (template counts) or 0.001% (read counts) were required for clones to be classified as alloreactive. Clones were considered mappable if detected in sequenced pre-transplant spleen, lymph node, or MLR CFSE-low populations of the donor or recipient. The cumulative frequency of alloreactive clones was calculated as a percentage of all sequences, weighted by copy number. The table comes from immuneACCESS by way of TCRdb, which keeps in-frame sequences with V and J called. Part of the clones is missing from these tables; in studies checked, under half for an unresolved V gene and the rest for unknown reasons. V and J calls and clone size follow that table, whereas D and trimming were derived from the DNA. The sample table contains about 26,000 clones; only one count was recorded for over 80% of them. The top ten clones comprise 0.7% of the sample.

The clonotype originates from a human donor who received an intestinal transplant. The material was unstimulated CD4+ T cells sorted from spleen or lymph node cells, obtained before intestinal transplant. The chain is encoded by TRBV5-1 joined to TRBJ1-5, with no confident D gene call. The CDR3 amino acid sequence is: CASSFNRNQPQHF. In nucleotide form, the sequence is TGCGCCAGCAGCTTTAACCGCAATCAGCCCCAGCATTTT.